A selection of T cell receptor beta chains follows, all from one sample in a study of T cell responses to AZD1222 COVID-19 vaccine. Some clones are missing from TCRdb's copy, which holds only in-frame ones; the method was immunoSEQ multiplex PCR. The sample consists of 100,000 to 150,000 clones, roughly 91% of them appearing once. Here the sequenced sample was peripheral blood, taken on day 0 of MenACWY control vaccination. Source of these receptors: an adult in good health. The conserved cysteine and the conserved F or W are not part of the CDR3 here.

TRBV4-1	TRBJ2-1	ASSQDPSLDNEQF
TRBV24-1	TRBJ2-5	ATSNQREVRETQY
TRBV5-4	TRBJ2-5	ASSLGGFQETQY
TRBV5-4	TRBJ2-2	ASSLGEIAGELF
TRBV5-8	TRBJ1-2	ASSLEWTGTEYGYT
TRBV3-1/TRBV3-2	TRBJ2-1	ASSQNPTSGSYNEQF
TRBV19	TRBJ1-5	ASMTGWYQPQH
TRBV19	TRBJ1-5	ASSINPQGTNQPQH
TRBV9	TRBJ1-6	ASSGSSYNSPLH
TRBV12-5	TRBJ2-1	ASGLVSGLATEQF
TRBV28	TRBJ1-3	ASSPTTGAKGNTIY
TRBV30	TRBJ2-2	AWSVLPTAPGELF
TRBV7-9	TRBJ1-2	ASSLAGTGGYT
TRBV18	TRBJ2-1	ASSPRTGHNSYNEQF
TRBV28	TRBJ1-3	ASSFSDVAGNTIY
TRBV2	TRBJ1-2	ASSWNREDPRDFNYGYT
TRBV7-5	TRBJ1-3	VRSPNVGQGRNTIY
TRBV30	TRBJ2-3	AWARGPSTDTQY
TRBV5-4	TRBJ1-2	ASSSQGAGGYT
TRBV4-2	TRBJ2-5	ASSPRTGGHETQY
TRBV5-6	TRBJ1-1	ASSPGTLDTEAF
TRBV11-2	TRBJ2-3	ASSLVRGPDTDTQY
TRBV10-2	TRBJ1-4	ASLPNFNEKLF
TRBV6-6	TRBJ1-1	ASSYPMGNTEAF
TRBV6-5	TRBJ1-2	ASSSDRDRVGYT
TRBV9	TRBJ2-3	ASSPSRGSTDTQY
TRBV19	TRBJ2-1	ASSMEGFPYNEQF
TRBV4-3	TRBJ2-5	ASSQVLAGGRLETQY
TRBV7-9	TRBJ2-7	ASSLGLTSGRYEQY
TRBV3-1/TRBV3-2	TRBJ1-6	ASSRGEGTLH
TRBV5-1	TRBJ1-1	ASSGTSANTEAF
TRBV11-2	TRBJ1-1	ASSSGAEAF
TRBV28	TRBJ1-5	ASSLIRGLNQPQH
TRBV27	TRBJ1-2	ASSFPRGYGYT
TRBV2	TRBJ2-7	ASSEDRYEQY
TRBV7-8	TRBJ2-1	ASSLDPGQGSYNEQF
TRBV5-1	TRBJ1-2	ASSPERFGYT
TRBV24-1	TRBJ2-5	ATSDTGGSGETQY
TRBV10-3	TRBJ2-3	ATWDDMISTDTQY
TRBV5-1	TRBJ2-4	ASSLRTGDAGGIQY
TRBV7-2	TRBJ2-4	ASSLDGTLLNIQY
TRBV28	TRBJ1-6	ASSTRYNSPLH
TRBV30	TRBJ1-3	AADRSYSGNTIY
TRBV11-2	TRBJ1-5	ASSLEHSNQPQH
TRBV19	TRBJ2-5	ASSPWDRRGETQY
TRBV18	TRBJ1-6	ASSPGKGVDSPLH
TRBV2	TRBJ1-4	ASRAGRLNEKLF
TRBV20-1	TRBJ2-7	SARDLHEQY
TRBV18	TRBJ2-7	ASSPGAYEQY
TRBV7-2	TRBJ2-7	ASSKTGTGGSYEQY
TRBV24-1	TRBJ1-1	ATSDLLGGGANTEAF
TRBV6-5	TRBJ1-2	ASSYDRELYGYT
TRBV30	TRBJ1-3	ACGTASGNTIY
TRBV2	TRBJ2-7	ASRGTSASYEQY
TRBV21-1	TRBJ1-2	ASSISGTDYGYT
TRBV5-8	TRBJ1-5	ASSSSPGLQPQH
TRBV6-1	TRBJ2-7	ASSEVTGGGYEQY
TRBV24-1	TRBJ1-1	ATSDAQGSPQEAF
TRBV7-9	TRBJ1-2	ASSLALGQTGNYGYT
TRBV6-2/TRBV6-3	TRBJ1-3	ASSVQSSGNTIY